This TCR beta chain was observed in a study of T cell responses to AZD1222 COVID-19 vaccine. Study details: Doses given second, at about 4 or about 12 weeks, were pooled.

Study observations and caveats: Donor demographics were predominantly white British with a female majority; clonal diversity may be underestimated. Just a handful of people given AZD1222 tested seropositive at baseline. Across the whole spike, CD4 TCRs peaked at regions 160-218 and 743-854.

Sequencing used immunoSEQ multiplex PCR; TCRdb keeps in-frame clones, though not all of them. The table lists some 190,000 clones, 85% to 95% of them singletons. V dropped 6 bases and J dropped 6; count of bases not matched to a gene: 11. Germline V lookup: CDR1 MDHEN, CDR2 SYDVKM. There are 15 residues in the CDR3. This clone was observed once. Antigen unknown. This clonotype was sampled from an adult in good health. The chain uses TRBV28 and TRBJ1-5; 7 bases line up with TRBD1. The sequences come from peripheral blood, collected on day 0 of AZD1222 vaccination. CDR3 protein: CASRTGQWGTQPQHF. CDR3 DNA: TGTGCCAGCAGGACGGGACAGTGGGGGACTCAGCCCCAGCATTTT.